This entry describes one TCR beta chain. What it recognizes is unknown. A read error may account for a junction end that differs from germline. A multiplex PCR was run with 60 Vbeta primers and 13 Jbeta primers. Sequenced by immunoSEQ multiplex PCR; TCRdb stores in-frame clones only, minus some. The sample includes about 250,000 clones, roughly 81% of them seen just once. This record belongs to a study of cytomegalovirus exposure and HLA in healthy donors. The study's findings and limits: A later analysis linked a missense DCLRE1C variant to TCR beta V- and J-gene trimming. CMV serostatus was the sole immune exposure data available. In a later analysis, HLA-C alleles had the fewest associated TCRs, DRB1 alleles the most.

The receptor comes from a girl aged 2 to 9 in good health and CMV-seronegative. Sequencing was carried out using PBMCs.

CDR3 coding DNA: TGTTCCAGCAGCATCAGGGTAGGGGAAAAACTGTTTTTT. It translates to CSSSIRVGEKLFF. This chain links TRBV7-9 with TRBJ1-4; D possibly corresponds to TRBD1 (5 bases). The CDR3 extends over 13 amino acids. Germline V gives CDR1 SEHNR, CDR2 FQNEAQ (reference sequence).